These 24 T cell receptor beta chains came from one sample sequenced in a study of cytomegalovirus exposure and HLA in healthy donors. Sequenced by immunoSEQ multiplex PCR; TCRdb stores in-frame clones only, minus some. The sample records roughly 56,000 clones, approximately 94% being singletons. Specimen: PBMCs. The source is a man aged 18 to 29 in good health and CMV-seronegative.

This clone was found once. The chain has TRBV4-3 and TRBJ2-2, with D perhaps TRBD2 (6 bases). This CDR3 has 19 residues. CDR1 is LGHNA and CDR2 is YSLEER in the germline V gene. Trimming took off 0 bases at V and 0 bases at J, with 17 bases between the two ends. As DNA, the CDR3 is TGCGCCAGCAGCCAAGATCAATGGAGGGGAACGGCGAACACCGGGGAGCTGTTTTTT. As protein: CASSQDQWRGTANTGELFF.

The V and J genes are TRBV10-2 and TRBJ2-3; 8 bases map to TRBD2. Unmatched junction bases numbered 1, after V lost 6 bases and J lost 2 bases. This CDR3 is built from 13 residues. The germline V gene has CDR1 WSHSY and CDR2 SAAADI. CDR3 residues: CASRLADTDTQYF. CDR3 nucleotides: TGCGCCAGCAGACTAGCGGACACAGATACGCAGTATTTT.

This sequence joins TRBV4-1 and TRBJ2-3; TRBD2 agrees at 8 bases. Germline-derived CDR1 and CDR2 are MGHRA and YSYEKL. V shed 2 bases and J 2 bases; nucleotides not matched to a gene: 3. CDR3 length: 15 residues. CDR3 nucleotide sequence: TGCGCCAGCAGCCAAACGGGGGGGACCACAGATACGCAGTATTTT. Its protein is CASSQTGGTTDTQYF.

The CDR3 loop reads CASSLKGVRQGLMNTEAFF. The CDR3 DNA reads TGTGCCAGCAGCTTAAAAGGAGTCCGACAAGGACTGATGAACACTGAAGCTTTCTTT. The chain carries TRBV7-9 and TRBJ1-1; unclear D gene. Germline CDR1 is SEHNR and CDR2 is FQNEAQ (reference sequence). The CDR3 spans 19 residues. V lost 2 bases to trimming and J lost 0 bases, with 22 bases between them. Drawing the rest from reference TRBV7-9 and TRBJ1-1, the complete variable domain is DTGVSQNPRHKITKRGQNVTFRCDPISEHNRLYWYRQTLGQGPEFLTYFQNEAQLEKSRLLSDRFSAERPKGSFSTLEIQRTEQGDSAMYLCASSLKGVRQGLMNTEAFFGQGTRLTVV.

The V gene is TRBV28, the J gene TRBJ1-1; 8 bases align to TRBD1. In germline, CDR1 is MDHEN, CDR2 SYDVKM. This CDR3 has 12 residues. The V segment lost 6 bases and the J segment 10 bases; nucleotides outside the gene matches: 7. Here the CDR3 DNA reads TGTGCCAGCAGAGCAGGGGGCGCAGGAGCTTTCTTT. Protein product: CASRAGGAGAFF.

This clone was seen just once. The V and J genes are TRBV7-9 and TRBJ2-1, with TRBD2 matching over 7 bases. J lost 0 bases, V lost 5 bases, and 4 bases had no gene match. CDR3 length equals 15 residues. The germline V gene has CDR1 SEHNR and CDR2 FQNEAQ (reference sequence). The CDR3 nucleotides are TGTGCCAGCAGCGCATGGACTAGCTCCTACAATGAGCAGTTCTTC. Translated: CASSAWTSSYNEQFF.

The gene calls are TRBV10-1 and TRBJ2-2; D gene unclear. V lost 0 bases and J 7 bases, leaving 9 bases between the germline ends. The CDR3 is made up of 14 amino acids. The germline V gene has CDR1 WNHNN and CDR2 SYGVQD (reference sequence). The CDR3 coding sequence is TGCGCCAGCAGTGAGTCCCTAGTTGGCGGGGAGCTGTTTTTT. It specifies CASSESLVGGELFF.

V gene TRBV28 combines with J gene TRBJ2-3; 8 bases align to TRBD2. CDR1 is MDHEN, CDR2 SYDVKM, per germline. V shed 5 bases, J shed 2 bases, and the junction held 9 bases outside the gene matches. The CDR3 consists of 16 residues. The CDR3 DNA is TGTGCCAGCAGTGGACTAGCTTCGCAATTCACAGATACGCAGTATTTT. This encodes CASSGLASQFTDTQYF.

The rearrangement uses TRBV19 and TRBJ2-5; D call uncertain. The CDR3 totals 16 residues. V lost 3 bases and J lost 5, with 19 bases in between. Germline CDR1 LNHDA, CDR2 SQIVND (reference sequence). CDR3 amino acids: CASSIRPTGAAETQYF. CDR3 DNA: TGTGCCAGTAGTATTAGGCCGACGGGTGCAGCTGAGACCCAGTACTTC.

This chain uses TRBV11-2 with TRBJ2-3; a possible D gene is TRBD1 (8 bases). Trimming removed 4 bases at V and 2 bases at J, with 19 bases between. This CDR3 region has 17 residues. Germline V lookup: CDR1 SGHAT, CDR2 FQNNGV. This CDR3 reads CASSWAGDRPTTDTQYF. CDR3 coding DNA: TGTGCCAGCAGCTGGGCGGGGGACAGGCCAACCACAGATACGCAGTATTTT.

CDR3 in amino acids: CASSWGTSGRQETQYF. The CDR3 bases are TGCGCCAGCAGCTGGGGGACTAGCGGGAGGCAAGAGACCCAGTACTTC. The chain has TRBV5-1 and TRBJ2-5; 15 bases map to TRBD2. This CDR3 is built from 16 residues. Germline CDR1 SGHRS, CDR2 YFSETQ. The V gene end was trimmed by 3 bases and the J gene end by 2 bases; junction bases not matched to a gene: 2.

This sequence joins TRBV7-2 and TRBJ2-1; no clear D gene. The V end lost 1 base, the J end lost 9 bases, and 16 bases lay between the germline ends. CDR3 length: 15 amino acids. CDR1 and CDR2 (germline): SGHTA, FQGNSA. CDR3 sequence reads: CASSLGFPPVVEQFF. The CDR3, as DNA: TGTGCCAGCAGCTTAGGTTTCCCCCCAGTTGTTGAGCAGTTCTTC.

The rearrangement joins TRBV7-2 to TRBJ2-7; 7 positions match TRBD2. The CDR3 totals 13 residues. J gave up 7 bases and V 5 bases, and 8 bases lay outside the gene matches. Germline values: CDR1 SGHTA, CDR2 FQGNSA. Here the CDR3 DNA reads TGTGCCAGCAGCCAGAGCGGGGCATGGGAGCAGTACTTC. Translating gives CASSQSGAWEQYF.

The rearrangement uses TRBV9 and TRBJ1-1, with a tentative D call TRBD1 (6 bases). CDR1 is SGDLS, CDR2 YYNGEE, per germline. The CDR3 covers 15 residues. Between the trimmed V and J ends, which lost 1 base and 5 bases, there was a span of 15 bases. The CDR3: CASSVTGTPETEAFF. CDR3 coding DNA: TGTGCCAGCAGCGTAACAGGGACCCCAGAGACTGAAGCTTTCTTT.

The rearrangement uses TRBV14 and TRBJ2-7; TRBD1 matches 7 bases. The CDR3 sequence is 15 residues long. Per the germline V gene, CDR1 is SGHDN and CDR2 is FVKESK. J lost 3 bases, V lost 1 base, and 6 bases had no gene match. Written as DNA, the CDR3 is TGTGCCAGCAGCCAAGGGGCAGGGGGTCACTACGAGCAGTACTTC. Translating gives CASSQGAGGHYEQYF. The full variable domain, with the rest looked up from reference TRBV14 and TRBJ2-7, is EAGVTQFPSHSVIEKGQTVTLRCDPISGHDNLYWYRRVMGKEIKFLLHFVKESKQDESGMPNNRFLAERTGGTYSTLKVQPAELEDSGVYFCASSQGAGGHYEQYFGPGTRLTVT.

The J gene is TRBJ2-5, the V gene TRBV7-8; 8 nucleotides line up with TRBD1. V was clipped by 2 bases and J by 4 bases; unmatched bases: 3. CDR1 and CDR2 from the germline V gene are SGHVS and FQNEAQ. This CDR3 spans 14 amino acids. CDR3 protein: CASSLTGGTETQYF. CDR3 bases: TGTGCCAGCAGCTTAACAGGGGGGACAGAGACCCAGTACTTC.

The chain carries TRBV28 and TRBJ2-1, with 13 bases fitting TRBD2. Trimming at V came to 6 bases and at J to 10 bases, leaving 12 bases not matched to a gene. The CDR3 sequence is 16 residues long. CDR1 and CDR2 (germline): MDHEN, SYDVKM. CDR3 protein: CASSAITSGRVNEQFF. In DNA, the CDR3 is TGTGCCAGCAGCGCTATAACTAGCGGGAGGGTAAACGAGCAGTTCTTC.

The chain recombines TRBV2 with TRBJ2-5, with 8 bases fitting TRBD2. V shed 3 bases, J shed 4 bases, and the junction held 10 bases outside the gene matches. Looked up from germline, CDR1 is SNHLY and CDR2 is FYNNEI. CDR3 length: 16 residues. As DNA, the CDR3 is TGTGCCAGCAGTGACGGGAGGGCTCCTAGAGGAGAGACCCAGTACTTC. Its translation is CASSDGRAPRGETQYF.

This chain uses TRBV27 with TRBJ2-5; 9 bases agree with TRBD2. Trimming took 6 bases from V and 5 from J; bases not matched to a gene: 16. The germline V gene has CDR1 MNHEY and CDR2 SMNVEV (reference sequence). The CDR3 extends over 17 amino acids. CDR3 sequence: CASRPDGVSGSGETQYF. The DNA for the CDR3 is TGTGCCAGCAGGCCCGACGGGGTTAGCGGGAGTGGTGAGACCCAGTACTTC.

The chain recombines TRBV5-6 with TRBJ2-5; D uncertain. The germline V gene has CDR1 SGHDT and CDR2 YYEEEE. This CDR3 contains 16 residues. The ends were cut back, 5 bases at V and 2 bases at J, with 19 bases in the middle. The CDR3 region is CASRLLERRIQETQYF. The DNA for the CDR3 is TGTGCCAGCAGGTTGCTAGAGCGACGAATTCAAGAGACCCAGTACTTC.

The rearrangement joins TRBV20-1 to TRBJ1-1; D ambiguous. The CDR3 length is 11 residues. Germline V gene lookup returns CDR1 DFQATT and CDR2 SNEGSKA (reference sequence). V lost 6 bases and J 5 bases, leaving 10 bases between the germline ends. CDR3 loop: CSATPGTEAFF. For the CDR3, the DNA is TGCAGTGCCACGCCGGGAACTGAAGCTTTCTTT.

The chain carries TRBV28 and TRBJ1-5; 7 bases agree with TRBD1. The CDR3 contains 15 residues. CDR1 and CDR2 (germline): MDHEN, SYDVKM. V was clipped by 5 bases and J by 1 base; unmatched bases: 5. CDR3 bases: TGTGCCAGCAGTAGACAGGGTTTGAGCAATCAGCCCCAGCATTTT. Translation: CASSRQGLSNQPQHF.

This clone was recorded only once. The V call is TRBV5-4, the J call TRBJ2-2; TRBD1 matches at 7 bases. Trimming cost V 4 bases and J 5 bases; bases outside gene matches: 2. Germline loops: CDR1 SGHNT, CDR2 YYREEE (reference sequence). The length of the CDR3 is 13 residues. DNA for the CDR3: TGTGCCAGCAGCCCGGACAGGACCGGGGAGCTGTTTTTT. It is translated as CASSPDRTGELFF.

This clone was detected once. The chain carries TRBV25-1 and TRBJ2-5, with 9 nucleotides matching TRBD1. CDR1 is MGHDK and CDR2 is SYGVNS in the germline V gene. The trim removed 1 base at V and 4 bases at J, leaving 10 bases unmatched. The CDR3 has 17 residues. The CDR3 region is CASSEFLDRGMRETQYF. The CDR3 DNA follows: TGTGCCAGCAGTGAATTTTTGGACAGGGGAATGCGAGAGACCCAGTACTTC.